This T cell receptor (beta chain) was identified in a study of beta chain features in type 1 diabetes. This clone was seen ten or more times. Expressed TCRB transcripts were sequenced after all isolated RNA was converted to cDNA. The method was immunoSEQ multiplex PCR; TCRdb's version includes in-frame clones alone and lacks a portion of them. The sample has some 150,000 clones; about a tenth are singletons. The CDR3 has 15 residues. Looked up from germline, CDR1 is SGDLS and CDR2 is YYNGEE. The V segment lost 1 base and the J segment 4 bases; nucleotides outside the gene matches: 5. The sequenced sample was central memory CD4+ T cells from blood. The J gene is TRBJ2-5, the V gene TRBV9; 9 nucleotides match TRBD2. The sequence was obtained from a woman aged 40-49 years in good health. CDR3 in DNA: TGTGCCAGCAGCGTAAGGACTAGCGCACCAGAGACCCAGTACTTC. Its translation: CASSVRTSAPETQYF.